This T cell receptor beta chain is from a study of blood T cell repertoires in COVID-19. As for the study in general: Researchers got acute and convalescent COVID-19 samples from the United States, Italy and Spain. PBMCs, B-cell-depleted T cells, or T cells were the source of the cDNA or gDNA that made up the material.

Study processing details: Estimation of nucleated cell counts relied on the amplification of reference gene primers. Profiled with immunoSEQ multiplex PCR; TCRdb holds only in-frame clones, not every one. That table is the source of V, J and clone size, and D and trimming were worked out from the DNA. Here the sample spans over 250,000 clones, around 85% being singletons. This CDR3 has 13 residues. The germline V gene encodes CDR1 SNHLY and CDR2 FYNNEI. Trimming took 4 bases from V and 8 from J, leaving 14 bases between them. The receptor was isolated from a man aged 50 or older with active or convalescent COVID-19. Sequencing was performed on peripheral blood. The chain couples TRBV2 to TRBJ1-1; D is undetermined. The CDR3 loop is CASSGVIGEEAFF. CDR3 DNA: TGTGCCAGCAGTGGGGTGATAGGAGAGGAAGCTTTCTTT.